Shown below are 20 T cell receptor beta chains from a single sample sequenced in a study of CD8 T cells in Susac syndrome. Random hexamers primed reverse transcription of roughly 0.5 to 1 ug RNA. TCRdb re-analysed the immunoSEQ multiplex PCR reads in MiXCR, keeping a single row per CDR3 protein. In the table there are around 150,000 distinct CDR3 sequences, 85% to 95% of which are singletons. The sequenced sample was CD8+ T cells from PBMCs. The receptors originated from a human donor with Susac syndrome.

The CDR3 region is CASSQFEGSYNEQFF. CDR3 in DNA: TGCGCCAGCAGCCAATTCGAGGGCTCCTACAATGAGCAGTTCTTC. The chain employs TRBV5-1 and TRBJ2-1, with D perhaps matching TRBD2 (5 bases). From germline, CDR1 is SGHRS and CDR2 YFSETQ. V was pared by 4 bases and J by 0 bases, with 11 bases between. The CDR3 loop spans 15 amino acids.

The rearrangement uses TRBV12-3 or TRBV12-4 and TRBJ2-1; possible D gene TRBD2, 6 bases. V lost 3 bases, J lost 5 bases, and 14 bases lay in between. The CDR3 has 15 residues. This chain's CDR3 is CASSFPGSRDNEQFF. CDR3 DNA: TGTGCCAGCAGTTTCCCCGGGAGTAGGGACAATGAGCAGTTCTTC.

The CDR3 DNA sequence: TGCGCCAGCAGCTTGGTGGCAGGCGGACTAGGCTATGGCTACACCTTC. This gives the protein CASSLVAGGLGYGYTF. V and J are TRBV5-1 and TRBJ1-2; D gene unclear. V lost 0 bases and J 4 bases, leaving 16 bases between the germline ends. The germline V gene has CDR1 SGHRS and CDR2 YFSETQ. The length of the CDR3 is 16 residues.

The chain couples TRBV20-1 to TRBJ1-5; D gene unclear. From germline, CDR1 is DFQATT and CDR2 SNEGSKA (reference sequence). Trimming shortened V by 0 bases and J by 2 bases, and 11 bases separated the two germline ends. CDR3 size: 15 residues. DNA for the CDR3: TGCAGTGCTAGAGATCGTTCGACACGCAATCAGCCCCAGCATTTT. Residues: CSARDRSTRNQPQHF.

The V and J genes are TRBV4-1 and TRBJ2-2; D not certain. Germline CDR1 MGHRA, CDR2 YSYEKL. The CDR3 runs 12 residues. V was clipped by 5 bases and J by 7 bases, with 8 bases between them. The CDR3 nucleotides are TGCGCCAGCAGCTCTTTGGGCGGGGAGCTGTTTTTT. It yields the protein CASSSLGGELFF.

The chain couples TRBV29-1 to TRBJ2-2; D possibly corresponds to TRBD1 (6 bases). The ends were cut back, 7 bases at V and 3 bases at J, with 12 bases in the middle. The CDR3 extends over 13 amino acids. Germline CDR1 and CDR2: SQVTM and ANQGSEA. For the CDR3, the DNA is TGCAGCGCCCTGGACAGTTACACCGGGGAGCTGTTTTTT. This sequence encodes CSALDSYTGELFF.

The chain links TRBV28 to TRBJ2-4; D unclear. Germline V gene sequence: CDR1 MDHEN, CDR2 SYDVKM. V was trimmed by 2 bases and J by 1 base, leaving 6 bases between them. The CDR3 totals 14 residues. CDR3 DNA sequence: TGTGCCAGCAGTTTAGGGCCTGCCAAAAACATTCAGTACTTC. Translated, it gives CASSLGPAKNIQYF.

The rearrangement uses TRBV25-1 and TRBJ2-5; D is uncertain. Trimming cost V 8 bases and J 4 bases, with 20 bases left between them. Germline-derived CDR1 and CDR2 are MGHDK and SYGVNS. The CDR3 runs to 15 residues. As DNA, the CDR3 is TGTGCCAGCCCCGAAACCAGGAGCGTAGCAGAGACCCAGTACTTC. It encodes CASPETRSVAETQYF.

V is TRBV20-1 and J is TRBJ2-1; D call uncertain. Trimming cost V 3 bases and J 1 base, with 4 bases left between them. Germline lookup yields CDR1 DFQATT and CDR2 SNEGSKA (reference sequence). This CDR3 has 12 amino acids. The CDR3 coding sequence is TGCAGTGCTAGCGCGTCCTACAATGAGCAGTTCTTC. It encodes CSASASYNEQFF.

In this sample, this clonotype turned up once. The gene calls are TRBV12-3 or TRBV12-4 and TRBJ1-4, with D possibly TRBD1 on 5 matching bases. Trimming removed 4 bases from V and 0 bases from J, with 9 bases in between. The CDR3 totals 15 residues. The CDR3 DNA follows: TGTGCCAGCAGTTCCGACAGTACAACTAATGAAAAACTGTTTTTT. Translation: CASSSDSTTNEKLFF.

This clonotype was detected once. The chain carries TRBV19 and TRBJ2-7; no firm D call. The V gene lost 4 bases and the J gene lost 0 bases, with 7 bases spanning the gap. CDR3 length: 13 amino acids. CDR1 and CDR2 from the germline V gene are LNHDA and SQIVND (reference sequence). CDR3 loop: CASSTGPSYEQYF. In DNA form, the CDR3 reads TGTGCCAGTAGTACGGGTCCCTCCTACGAGCAGTACTTC.

This sequence joins TRBV7-9 and TRBJ2-1, with D unresolved. The CDR3 spans 13 residues. Germline lookup yields CDR1 SEHNR and CDR2 FQNEAQ (reference sequence). V dropped 7 bases and J dropped 6 bases, with 13 bases sitting between them. Written as DNA, the CDR3 is TGTGCCAGCACATCCGTACTTGGCAATGAGCAGTTCTTC. It specifies CASTSVLGNEQFF.

CDR3 sequence: CASSLTPGQDTEAFF. CDR3 bases: TGTGCCAGCAGCTTAACCCCGGGGCAGGACACTGAAGCTTTCTTT. The V call is TRBV7-3, the J call TRBJ1-1; a weak D match, TRBD1 (5 bases). The CDR3 extends over 15 amino acids. Germline loops: CDR1 SGHTA, CDR2 FQGTGA. Trimming took off 0 bases at V and 3 bases at J, with 11 bases between the two ends.

The chain carries TRBV11-2 and TRBJ2-7; D gene uncertain. This CDR3 has 15 amino acids. Trimming pared 1 base from V and 2 bases from J, leaving 12 bases between. CDR1 is SGHAT, CDR2 FQNNGV, per germline. CDR3 bases: TGTGCCAGCAGCTTAGGAACGGGTCCTACCTACGAGCAGTACTTC. It yields the protein CASSLGTGPTYEQYF.

The chain recombines TRBV15 with TRBJ2-7, with 12 bases lining up with TRBD1. CDR1 and CDR2 (germline): LNHNV, YYDKDF (reference sequence). The CDR3 length is 17 residues. V was clipped by 5 bases and J by 0 bases; unmatched bases: 8. CDR3 residues: CATSGPGQGASSYEQYF. The CDR3 DNA sequence: TGTGCCACCAGCGGACCGGGACAGGGGGCCTCCTCCTACGAGCAGTACTTC.

This chain uses TRBV6-6 with TRBJ2-5; D gene uncertain. The CDR3 sequence is 14 residues long. The ends were cut back, 7 bases at V and 1 base at J, with 13 bases in the middle. Germline values: CDR1 MNHNY, CDR2 SVGAGI (reference sequence). The CDR3 loop is CASTRTIAQETQYF. The CDR3 DNA sequence: TGTGCCAGCACACGGACCATTGCCCAAGAGACCCAGTACTTC.

This chain uses TRBV12-3 or TRBV12-4 with TRBJ2-7, with D maybe TRBD1 (5 bases). The germline V and J ends were trimmed by 1 base and 2 bases, with 15 bases remaining between them. The CDR3 contains 16 residues. This CDR3 is CASSLDQGRITYEQYF. As DNA, the CDR3 is TGTGCCAGCAGTTTAGATCAGGGCCGAATAACCTACGAGCAGTACTTC.

The rearrangement links TRBV20-1 to TRBJ1-1; no definite D call. V shed 1 base and J shed 4 bases, with 10 bases lying between them. CDR1 and CDR2 (germline): DFQATT, SNEGSKA (reference sequence). The CDR3 extends over 13 amino acids. The CDR3 DNA is TGCAGTGCTAGAGTAGGAAGCCGCACTGAAGCTTTCTTT. Its protein product is CSARVGSRTEAFF.

In this sample, this clonotype turned up once. The gene calls are TRBV14 and TRBJ2-5; perhaps TRBD2 as D (6 bases). The germline V gene encodes CDR1 SGHDN and CDR2 FVKESK. Trimming stripped 5 bases from V and 10 bases from J, with 11 bases between. The CDR3 has 11 amino acids. The CDR3 here is CASSSGGNQYF. CDR3 nucleotides: TGTGCCAGCAGCAGTGGAGGGAACCAGTACTTC.

The chain has TRBV24-1 and TRBJ2-3; no clear D gene. CDR3 length equals 10 residues. The germline V gene encodes CDR1 KGHDR and CDR2 SFDVKD. V shed 1 base and J shed 13 bases, with 5 bases lying between them. CDR3 residues: CATSDLVKYF. CDR3 nucleotides: TGTGCCACCAGTGATTTAGTTAAGTATTTT.